The 21 T cell receptor beta chains in this list originate from one sample, sequenced in a study of cytomegalovirus exposure and HLA in healthy donors. A multiplex PCR was run with 60 Vbeta primers and 13 Jbeta primers. TCRdb's copy holds only in-frame clones and misses some; the assay was immunoSEQ multiplex PCR. The table includes about 200,000 clones, roughly four fifths detected once. Sequences were obtained from PBMCs. The receptor source for this set is a girl between 5 and 17 years old in good health and CMV-seronegative.

The chain has TRBV29-1 and TRBJ2-7, with 7 positions matching TRBD2. CDR1 and CDR2 (germline): SQVTM, ANQGSEA. V shed 7 bases, J shed 6 bases, and the junction held 9 bases outside the gene matches. The CDR3 totals 12 residues. This chain's CDR3 is CSAQAGEGEQYF. In nucleotides, the CDR3 is TGCAGCGCCCAGGCCGGGGAGGGCGAGCAGTACTTC.

The CDR3 protein is CASSLDAGANVLTF. In DNA form, the CDR3 reads TGTGCCAGCAGCTTAGATGCGGGGGCCAACGTCCTGACTTTC. The V call is TRBV7-8, the J call TRBJ2-6; D call uncertain. Trimming took off 1 base at V and 4 bases at J, with 5 bases between the two ends. This CDR3 contains 14 residues. Germline loops: CDR1 SGHVS, CDR2 FQNEAQ.

The chain joins TRBV6-6 to TRBJ1-2; 9 bases align to TRBD1. Unmatched junction bases numbered 5, after V lost 4 bases and J lost 8 bases. Germline V gives CDR1 MNHNY, CDR2 SVGAGI (reference sequence). The CDR3 is 13 amino acids. The chain's CDR3 is CASSFRDRDGYTF. In DNA form, the CDR3 reads TGTGCCAGCAGTTTCCGGGACAGGGACGGCTACACCTTC.

CDR3 nucleotides: TGTGCCAGCAGCCCGACGACAGGGGGCATAGGACCCCTCCACTTT. It translates to CASSPTTGGIGPLHF. The V gene is TRBV7-2, the J gene TRBJ1-6, with 10 bases identical to TRBD1. This CDR3 spans 15 amino acids. Per germline, CDR1 SGHTA and CDR2 FQGNSA. With V trimmed by 5 bases and J by 12 bases, 10 bases remained unmatched. Full variable domain (remainder filled in from reference TRBV7-2 and TRBJ1-6): GAGVSQSPSNKVTEKGKDVELRCDPISGHTALYWYRQSLGQGLEFLIYFQGNSAPDKSGLPSDRFSAERTGGSVSTLTIQRTQQEDSAVYLCASSPTTGGIGPLHFGNGTRLTVT.

The chain joins TRBV7-9 to TRBJ2-2, with a tentative D call TRBD1 (6 bases). Trimming pared 5 bases from V and 9 bases from J, leaving 16 bases between. The germline V gene has CDR1 SEHNR and CDR2 FQNEAQ (reference sequence). This CDR3 region has 14 residues. The CDR3, as DNA: TGTGCCAGCAGCCCCGGGACACTTGATCGGGAGCTGTTTTTT. It is translated as CASSPGTLDRELFF.

This chain joins TRBV29-1 and TRBJ2-1; 7 nucleotides line up with TRBD1. Unmatched junction bases numbered 15, after V lost 3 bases and J lost 10 bases. CDR1 is SQVTM and CDR2 is ANQGSEA in the germline V gene. The CDR3 loop spans 15 amino acids. The CDR3 spells CSVDYPGQVISEQFF. In DNA form, the CDR3 reads TGCAGCGTTGATTACCCAGGACAGGTCATCAGCGAGCAGTTCTTC.

This clone turned up a few times. J is TRBJ2-7 and V is TRBV4-1, with 7 bases fitting TRBD2. Germline V gives CDR1 MGHRA, CDR2 YSYEKL. J lost 2 bases, V lost 4 bases, and 8 bases had no gene match. The CDR3 has 15 amino acids. Here the CDR3 DNA reads TGCGCCAGCAGCCCTAGACTAGCCTCCACCTACGAGCAGTACTTC. This encodes CASSPRLASTYEQYF.

The J gene is TRBJ2-7, the V gene TRBV18; D gene unclear. CDR3 length equals 12 residues. Germline CDR1 is KGHSH and CDR2 is LQKENI. The V and J ends lost 6 bases and 0 bases respectively, with 6 bases between them. The CDR3 region has the DNA TGTGCCAGCTCGCAGGCCTCCTACGAGCAGTACTTC. It translates to CASSQASYEQYF. The variable domain in full, with the rest retrieved from reference TRBV18 and TRBJ2-7, is NAGVMQNPRHLVRRRGQEARLRCSPMKGHSHVYWYRQLPEEGLKFMVYLQKENIIDESGMPKERFSAEFPKEGPSILRIQQVVRGDSAAYFCASSQASYEQYFGPGTRLTVT.

In its sample, this clone was seen a few times. The J gene is TRBJ1-4, the V gene TRBV19; 9 nucleotides agree with TRBD1. Germline lookup yields CDR1 LNHDA and CDR2 SQIVND (reference sequence). This CDR3 region has 21 residues. The V segment lost 3 bases and the J segment 6 bases; nucleotides outside the gene matches: 23. CDR3 in DNA: TGTGCCAGTAGTATCCTTCGCGGACAGGGGCGAATTGGAGATTGGGATGAAAAACTGTTTTTT. Translated: CASSILRGQGRIGDWDEKLFF.

The chain recombines TRBV19 with TRBJ2-7; D perhaps matches TRBD2 (6 bases). CDR3 size: 14 residues. In germline, CDR1 is LNHDA, CDR2 SQIVND (reference sequence). The V gene lost 3 bases and the J gene lost 2 bases, with 11 bases spanning the gap. The CDR3 loop reads CASSILEGPYEQYF. Written as DNA, the CDR3 is TGTGCCAGTAGTATTCTGGAGGGCCCCTACGAGCAGTACTTC.

The chain joins TRBV29-1 to TRBJ1-1, with D possibly TRBD1 on 5 matching bases. V was pared by 4 bases and J by 7 bases, with 13 bases between. The CDR3 contains 12 residues. Germline CDR1 and CDR2: SQVTM and ANQGSEA. Here the CDR3 reads CSVVGGLSEAFF. In DNA form, the CDR3 reads TGCAGCGTTGTCGGGGGACTCAGTGAAGCTTTCTTT.

CDR3 amino acids: CASLRTGGRNEQYF. Written as DNA, the CDR3 is TGTGCCAGCCTGAGGACAGGGGGCCGGAACGAGCAGTACTTC. The J gene is TRBJ2-7, the V gene TRBV7-9, with 11 bases identical to TRBD1. CDR1 is SEHNR, CDR2 FQNEAQ, per germline (reference sequence). The CDR3 contains 14 residues. V was pared by 8 bases and J by 5 bases, with 8 bases of the junction left unmatched.

The chain has TRBV28 and TRBJ2-7, with 7 nucleotides matching TRBD1. Germline V gene sequence: CDR1 MDHEN, CDR2 SYDVKM. The CDR3 runs to 15 residues. Trimming removed 4 bases from V and 2 bases from J; junction bases left unmatched: 8. CDR3 bases: TGTGCCAGCAGTTCAATCGGGACAGCTCCCTACGAGCAGTACTTC. The encoded protein is CASSSIGTAPYEQYF.

The table lists this clone with a count of one. This chain uses TRBV6-4 with TRBJ2-1; 7 bases match TRBD2. This CDR3 spans 15 amino acids. V dropped 6 bases and J dropped 6; count of bases not matched to a gene: 11. Germline V CDR1 and CDR2: MRHNA, SNTAGT. The CDR3 loop reads CASSPGDYAANEQFF. The CDR3 DNA follows: TGTGCCAGCAGCCCCGGGGACTACGCTGCCAATGAGCAGTTCTTC.

The chain is built from TRBV4-1 and TRBJ1-1; 7 nucleotides line up with TRBD1. V lost 0 bases to trimming and J lost 4 bases; unmatched junction nucleotides: 11. The germline V gene encodes CDR1 MGHRA and CDR2 YSYEKL. The CDR3 consists of 17 residues. DNA for the CDR3: TGCGCCAGCAGCCAAGATGGGACAGTCGTAAAGGGCACTGAAGCTTTCTTT. Translated, it gives CASSQDGTVVKGTEAFF.

This clone turned up a few times. The chain links TRBV5-1 to TRBJ1-1; 9 bases map to TRBD1. CDR1 and CDR2 (germline): SGHRS, YFSETQ. The trim removed 4 bases at V and 4 bases at J, leaving 11 bases unmatched. The CDR3 sequence is 16 residues long. CDR3 amino acids: CASSPDGTGRSTEAFF. CDR3 nucleotide sequence: TGCGCCAGCAGCCCGGACGGGACAGGGAGGTCCACTGAAGCTTTCTTT. Looking up the rest from reference TRBV5-1 and TRBJ1-1 gives the full variable domain: KAGVTQTPRYLIKTRGQQVTLSCSPISGHRSVSWYQQTPGQGLQFLFEYFSETQRNKGNFPGRFSGRQFSNSRSEMNVSTLELGDSALYLCASSPDGTGRSTEAFFGQGTRLTVV.

The V call is TRBV28, the J call TRBJ2-7, with D perhaps TRBD1 (6 bases). The V end lost 6 bases, the J end lost 6 bases, and 30 bases lay between the germline ends. This CDR3 is 18 amino acids long. Germline loops: CDR1 MDHEN, CDR2 SYDVKM. In DNA, the CDR3 is TGTGCCAGCAGCCTAAGGGGGACGGATTTTGTCAGTCGGTTCGAGCAGTACTTC. Protein product: CASSLRGTDFVSRFEQYF.

This clone was counted between two and nine times. The V call is TRBV6-1, the J call TRBJ2-7; 8 bases line up with TRBD1. V gave up 6 bases and J gave up 2 bases; unmatched junction bases: 6. The CDR3 totals 14 residues. Germline assignment: CDR1 MNHNS and CDR2 SASEGT. CDR3 region: CASRPTGVAYEQYF. In DNA form, the CDR3 reads TGTGCCAGCAGGCCGACAGGGGTTGCCTACGAGCAGTACTTC.

The rearrangement uses TRBV28 and TRBJ2-4, with TRBD1 matching 10 bases. The CDR3 loop spans 19 amino acids. Germline trimming cut 2 bases from V and 0 bases from J; bases unmatched to any gene: 10. Germline-derived CDR1 and CDR2 are MDHEN and SYDVKM. CDR3 sequence (DNA): TGTGCCAGCAGTTTAACAGGGACAGGGGAAAGGTTAGCCAAAAACATTCAGTACTTC. Translated: CASSLTGTGERLAKNIQYF.

The chain uses TRBV6-6 and TRBJ1-2; D remains unclear. The CDR3 is made up of 13 amino acids. Germline V gene sequence: CDR1 MNHNY, CDR2 SVGAGI (reference sequence). Trimming took 6 bases from V and 4 from J, leaving 12 bases between them. CDR3 region: CASSPVAPYGYTF. CDR3 coding DNA: TGTGCCAGCAGCCCCGTAGCCCCCTATGGCTACACCTTC.

The chain carries TRBV27 and TRBJ1-5; maybe TRBD1 (5 bases). Germline CDR1 reads MNHEY; CDR2 reads SMNVEV (reference sequence). Trimming pared 2 bases from V and 4 bases from J, leaving 9 bases between. The CDR3 has 14 amino acids. The CDR3 DNA reads as TGTGCCAGCAGTTTAACAGGAGTTAATCAGCCCCAGCATTTT. Amino acids: CASSLTGVNQPQHF.